A selection of T cell receptor beta chains follows, all from one sample in a study of a mutant IDH1 vaccine in newly diagnosed glioma. Antigens of these TCRs are unknown. Profiling relied on immunoSEQ multiplex PCR, and the TCRdb table lists in-frame clones only, not all of them. The profile shows some 50,000 clones, roughly 83% of them singletons. Source: PBMCs, taken from a glioma patient whose treatment included an IDH1 peptide vaccine. These receptors all stem from a woman in her 30s with glioma. Some clones in this sample may be carry-over from other donors' samples. Both conserved end residues are part of each CDR3. Each record gives: V gene, J gene, D gene, clone size, CDR3 protein, CDR3 DNA. D genes are given only for firm matches. Clone size appears in some rows only: once, few, many, or a class for an expanded clone.

V: TRBV14; J: TRBJ2-7; D: TRBD1; size: once; CDR3: CASSPGQDYEQYF; DNA: TGTGCCAGCAGCCCAGGACAGGACTACGAGCAGTACTTC
V: TRBV6-5; J: TRBJ2-5; D: TRBD2; size: -; CDR3: CASSYGGSMLETQYF; DNA: TGTGCCAGCAGTTACGGCGGGAGTATGTTAGAGACCCAGTACTTC
V: TRBV15; J: TRBJ1-2; D: -; size: -; CDR3: CATSRQRYTGYTF; DNA: TGTGCCACCAGCAGACAGCGATATACTGGCTACACCTTC
V: TRBV30; J: TRBJ1-4; D: -; size: -; CDR3: CAWGQGYEKLFF; DNA: TGTGCCTGGGGCCAGGGGTATGAAAAACTGTTTTTT
V: TRBV5-1; J: TRBJ2-1; D: TRBD2; size: -; CDR3: CASTHAAGGNYNEQFF; DNA: TGCGCCAGCACCCATGCAGCGGGAGGAAACTACAATGAGCAGTTCTTC
V: TRBV19; J: TRBJ2-3; D: TRBD2; size: -; CDR3: CASGLTSADTQYF; DNA: TGTGCCAGCGGACTTACTAGCGCGGATACGCAGTATTTT
V: TRBV4-1; J: TRBJ2-7; D: -; size: -; CDR3: CASSQETVYEQYF; DNA: TGCGCCAGCAGCCAGGAGACTGTCTACGAGCAGTACTTC
V: TRBV10-2; J: TRBJ2-7; D: -; size: -; CDR3: CASSGGRGERTYEQYF; DNA: TGCGCCAGCAGTGGGGGGAGGGGGGAGCGAACCTACGAGCAGTACTTC
V: TRBV4-1; J: TRBJ1-1; D: -; size: -; CDR3: CASSQEVMNTEAFF; DNA: TGCGCCAGCAGCCAAGAGGTCATGAACACTGAAGCTTTCTTT
V: TRBV18; J: TRBJ2-7; D: -; size: -; CDR3: CASSPPTRGSYYEQYF; DNA: TGTGCCAGCTCACCACCGACTAGAGGGTCTTACTACGAGCAGTACTTC
V: TRBV2; J: TRBJ1-4; D: TRBD1; size: -; CDR3: CASSDGIQGLKLFF; DNA: TGTGCCAGCAGTGATGGGATACAGGGGTTAAAACTGTTTTTT
V: TRBV19; J: TRBJ1-5; D: -; size: few; CDR3: CASTTGGYQPQHF; DNA: TGTGCCAGTACCACAGGAGGGTACCAGCCCCAGCATTTT
V: TRBV4-1; J: TRBJ2-7; D: TRBD1; size: -; CDR3: CASSQADRSYEQYF; DNA: TGCGCCAGCAGCCAAGCGGACAGGTCCTACGAGCAGTACTTC
V: TRBV4-2; J: TRBJ1-5; D: -; size: -; CDR3: CASSQVEGDQPQHF; DNA: TGTGCCAGCAGCCAAGTAGAGGGAGATCAGCCCCAGCATTTT
V: TRBV5-1; J: TRBJ1-2; D: -; size: once; CDR3: CASSLGRQNGYTF; DNA: TGCGCCAGCAGCTTGGGCCGACAGAATGGCTACACCTTC
V: TRBV15; J: TRBJ2-1; D: -; size: once; CDR3: CATSRDKAGWHEQFF; DNA: TGTGCCACCAGCAGAGATAAAGCAGGGTGGCATGAGCAGTTCTTC
V: TRBV6-5; J: TRBJ2-5; D: -; size: -; CDR3: CASSYSGYQETQYF; DNA: TGTGCCAGCAGTTACTCGGGCTACCAAGAGACCCAGTACTTC
V: TRBV2; J: TRBJ2-7; D: TRBD2; size: -; CDR3: CASSWGEDSGRDYEQYF; DNA: TGTGCCAGCAGTTGGGGGGAAGATAGCGGGAGGGATTACGAGCAGTACTTC
V: TRBV29-1; J: TRBJ1-1; D: -; size: -; CDR3: CSVESRTMNTEAFF; DNA: TGCAGCGTTGAATCGAGGACTATGAACACTGAAGCTTTCTTT
V: TRBV7-8; J: TRBJ2-3; D: -; size: -; CDR3: CACGRFSDDTQYF; DNA: TGTGCCTGCGGGCGGTTTTCAGACGATACGCAGTATTTT
V: TRBV6-5; J: TRBJ1-1; D: -; size: -; CDR3: CASTRDAGSTEAFF; DNA: TGTGCCAGCACCCGGGACGCGGGGAGCACTGAAGCTTTCTTT
V: TRBV30; J: TRBJ2-7; D: -; size: few; CDR3: CALTLPGDYEQYF; DNA: TGTGCCTTAACTCTACCAGGGGACTACGAGCAGTACTTC
V: TRBV7-9; J: TRBJ2-7; D: TRBD1; size: -; CDR3: CASSRTGVITYEQYF; DNA: TGTGCCAGCAGCCGAACAGGGGTCATTACCTACGAGCAGTACTTC
V: TRBV2; J: TRBJ2-3; D: TRBD1; size: -; CDR3: CASSAGTGQTDTQYF; DNA: TGTGCCAGCAGCGCAGGGACAGGCCAAACAGATACGCAGTATTTT
V: TRBV11-3; J: TRBJ1-4; D: -; size: few; CDR3: CASSTFTGLNEKLFF; DNA: TGTGCCAGCAGCACCTTTACAGGGCTCAATGAAAAACTGTTTTTT
V: TRBV4-2; J: TRBJ2-1; D: TRBD2; size: -; CDR3: CASSQGIGTSGANEQFF; DNA: TGTGCCAGCAGCCAAGGAATCGGGACTAGCGGGGCCAATGAGCAGTTCTTC
V: TRBV7-4; J: TRBJ2-7; D: TRBD1; size: -; CDR3: CASSSTAGGTGGEQYF; DNA: TGTGCCAGCAGCTCGACCGCCGGTGGGACAGGGGGCGAGCAGTACTTC
V: TRBV30; J: TRBJ2-7; D: -; size: -; CDR3: CALLQGGWEQYF; DNA: TGTGCCTTGCTACAGGGCGGATGGGAGCAGTACTTC
V: TRBV4-1; J: TRBJ2-7; D: -; size: -; CDR3: CASSQDSVKSSYEQYF; DNA: TGCGCCAGCAGCCAAGATAGTGTGAAGAGCTCCTACGAGCAGTACTTC
V: TRBV29-1; J: TRBJ2-7; D: TRBD2; size: once; CDR3: CSVEEGGRGLAGVTYEQYF; DNA: TGCAGCGTTGAAGAAGGGGGTCGGGGACTAGCGGGAGTTACCTACGAGCAGTACTTC
V: TRBV7-9; J: TRBJ2-5; D: TRBD1; size: once; CDR3: CASSLSRGRQETQYF; DNA: TGTGCCAGCAGCTTAAGCAGGGGGCGACAAGAGACCCAGTACTTC
V: TRBV9; J: TRBJ2-2; D: -; size: -; CDR3: CASSSPQGGWSPAGELFF; DNA: TGTGCCAGCAGCTCCCCCCAGGGTGGGTGGTCCCCCGCCGGGGAGCTGTTTTTT
V: TRBV4-1; J: TRBJ2-3; D: TRBD2; size: -; CDR3: CASSQSLAGETDTQYF; DNA: TGCGCCAGCAGCCAGTCACTAGCGGGAGAGACAGATACGCAGTATTTT
V: TRBV30; J: TRBJ2-5; D: -; size: -; CDR3: CAWGRGAQETQYF; DNA: TGTGCCTGGGGCCGGGGGGCCCAAGAGACCCAGTACTTC
V: TRBV28; J: TRBJ1-1; D: -; size: -; CDR3: CASRLDGNTEAFF; DNA: TGTGCCAGCAGACTCGACGGGAACACTGAAGCTTTCTTT
V: TRBV5-8; J: TRBJ2-7; D: -; size: -; CDR3: CASSLRLGATYEQYF; DNA: TGTGCCAGCAGCCTACGGCTGGGGGCCACCTACGAGCAGTACTTC
V: TRBV5-6; J: TRBJ2-3; D: TRBD2; size: -; CDR3: CASSLGLAVTDTQYF; DNA: TGTGCCAGCAGCCTCGGACTAGCGGTTACAGATACGCAGTATTTT
V: TRBV7-9; J: TRBJ1-2; D: -; size: -; CDR3: CASSSPGGGGYTF; DNA: TGTGCCAGCAGCTCCCCGGGTGGCGGTGGCTACACCTTC
V: TRBV27; J: TRBJ2-7; D: -; size: -; CDR3: CASSSQERRVYEQYF; DNA: TGTGCCAGCAGTTCTCAGGAGCGGAGGGTCTACGAGCAGTACTTC
V: TRBV5-5; J: TRBJ1-4; D: -; size: -; CDR3: CASSFGLGATNEKLFF; DNA: TGTGCCAGCAGCTTTGGGCTAGGGGCAACTAATGAAAAACTGTTTTTT
V: TRBV5-1; J: TRBJ2-1; D: -; size: -; CDR3: CASSLAVPNEQFF; DNA: TGCGCCAGCAGCTTGGCAGTCCCAAATGAGCAGTTCTTC
V: TRBV9; J: TRBJ1-2; D: TRBD1; size: few; CDR3: CASSATGMYGYTF; DNA: TGTGCCAGCAGCGCGACAGGGATGTATGGCTACACCTTC
V: TRBV27; J: TRBJ1-5; D: -; size: once; CDR3: CASASFGGVGRWLQPQHF; DNA: TGTGCCTCAGCATCGTTCGGTGGGGTTGGACGGTGGCTTCAGCCCCAGCATTTT